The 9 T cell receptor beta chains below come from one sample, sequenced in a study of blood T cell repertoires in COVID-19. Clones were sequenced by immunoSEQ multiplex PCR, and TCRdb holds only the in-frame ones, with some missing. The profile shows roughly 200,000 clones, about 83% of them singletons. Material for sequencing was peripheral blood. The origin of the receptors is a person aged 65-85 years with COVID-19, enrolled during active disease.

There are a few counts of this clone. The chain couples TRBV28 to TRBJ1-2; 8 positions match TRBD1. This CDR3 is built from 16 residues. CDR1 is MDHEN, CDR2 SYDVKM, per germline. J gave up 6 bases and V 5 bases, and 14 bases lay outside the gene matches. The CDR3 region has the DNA TGTGCCAGCAGTCCCCCGGGCAGGGGGCTGGGGGATGGCTACACCTTC. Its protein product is CASSPPGRGLGDGYTF.

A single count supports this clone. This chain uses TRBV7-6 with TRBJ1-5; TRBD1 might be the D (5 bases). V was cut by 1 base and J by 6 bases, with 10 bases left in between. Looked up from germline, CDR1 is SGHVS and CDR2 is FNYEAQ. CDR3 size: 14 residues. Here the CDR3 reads CASSLVGEGQPQHF. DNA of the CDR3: TGTGCCAGCAGCTTAGTAGGGGAGGGTCAGCCCCAGCATTTT.

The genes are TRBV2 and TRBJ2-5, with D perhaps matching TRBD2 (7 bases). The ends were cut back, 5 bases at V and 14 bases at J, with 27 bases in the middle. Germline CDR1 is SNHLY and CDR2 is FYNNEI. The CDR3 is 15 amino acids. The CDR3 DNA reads TGTGCCAGCAGTCCCCCCACAAACCGGGGGGCCCTTTACTACTTC. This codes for CASSPPTNRGALYYF.

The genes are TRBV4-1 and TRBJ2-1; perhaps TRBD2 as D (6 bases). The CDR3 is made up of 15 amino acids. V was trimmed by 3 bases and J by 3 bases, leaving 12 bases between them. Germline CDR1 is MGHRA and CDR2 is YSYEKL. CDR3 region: CASSQGLQIYNEQFF. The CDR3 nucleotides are TGCGCCAGCAGCCAGGGACTCCAGATCTACAATGAGCAGTTCTTC.

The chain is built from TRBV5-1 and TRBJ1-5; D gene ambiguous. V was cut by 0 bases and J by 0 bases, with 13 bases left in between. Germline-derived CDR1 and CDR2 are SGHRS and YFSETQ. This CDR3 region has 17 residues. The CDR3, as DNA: TGCGCCAGCAGCTTGGGAAGTTCCGGGAATAGCAATCAGCCCCAGCATTTT. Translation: CASSLGSSGNSNQPQHF.

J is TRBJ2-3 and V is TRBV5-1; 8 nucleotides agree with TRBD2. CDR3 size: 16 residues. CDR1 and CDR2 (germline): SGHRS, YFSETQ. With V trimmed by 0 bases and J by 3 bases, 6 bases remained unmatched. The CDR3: CASSLGAGGLTDTQYF. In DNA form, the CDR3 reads TGCGCCAGCAGCTTGGGTGCGGGGGGCCTGACAGATACGCAGTATTTT.

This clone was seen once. The CDR3 sequence is CASSQSGRQGRNEQFF. CDR3 DNA sequence: TGCGCCAGCAGTCAATCAGGGCGACAGGGGCGCAATGAGCAGTTCTTC. V gene TRBV23-1 combines with J gene TRBJ2-1; 8 nucleotides match TRBD1. TRBV23-1 is annotated as an ORF whose role is uncertain. The CDR3 spans 16 residues. V shed 0 bases, J shed 6 bases, and the junction held 7 bases outside the gene matches.

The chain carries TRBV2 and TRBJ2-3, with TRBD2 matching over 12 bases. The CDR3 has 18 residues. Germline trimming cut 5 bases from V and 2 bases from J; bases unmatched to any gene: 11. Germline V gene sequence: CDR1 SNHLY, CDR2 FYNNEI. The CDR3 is CASSWDITSGGNTDTQYF. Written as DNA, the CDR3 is TGTGCCAGCAGTTGGGATATAACTAGCGGGGGGAACACAGATACGCAGTATTTT.

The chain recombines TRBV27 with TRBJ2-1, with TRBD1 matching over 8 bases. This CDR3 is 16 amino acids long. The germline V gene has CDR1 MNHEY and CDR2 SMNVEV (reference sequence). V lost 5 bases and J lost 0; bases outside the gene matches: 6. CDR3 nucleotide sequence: TGTGCCAGCAGTCAAAGACAGGGGAGCTCCTACAATGAGCAGTTCTTC. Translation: CASSQRQGSSYNEQFF.